This is a list of T cell receptor beta chains from one sample in a study of blood T cells in healthy people across ages. TCRdb fed the 5' RACE reads into MiXCR, producing one record per CDR3 protein. The sample has approximately 800,000 distinct CDR3 sequences; approximately 35% are singletons. The sequencing input was blood. The receptor source for this set is a man between 18 and 35 years old in good health. The CDR3 runs from the conserved cysteine through the conserved F or W. Each record gives: clone size, V gene, J gene, D gene, CDR3 protein, CDR3 DNA. D genes are given only for firm matches. Size values are once, few and many counts, or a class for expanded clones, and some rows have none.

size: NA
V: TRBV7-6
J: TRBJ2-3
D: NA
CDR3: CASSSDLDTQYF
DNA: TGTGCCAGCAGCTCTGACTTGGATACGCAGTATTTT

size: once
V: TRBV9
J: TRBJ2-1
D: NA
CDR3: CASSVDGVNYNEQFF
DNA: TGTGCCAGCAGCGTAGACGGGGTCAACTACAATGAGCAGTTCTTC

size: NA
V: TRBV20-1
J: TRBJ1-2
D: NA
CDR3: CSAIDTQDLFNYGYTF
DNA: TGCAGTGCTATAGACACCCAAGACCTCTTTAACTATGGCTACACCTTC

size: once
V: TRBV12-3/TRBV12-4
J: TRBJ2-7
D: NA
CDR3: CASSLDSDGTSYNEQYF
DNA: TGTGCCAGCAGTTTAGATTCGGACGGGACCTCCTACAATGAGCAGTACTTC

size: many
V: TRBV7-6
J: TRBJ2-7
D: NA
CDR3: CASSLGSPSEQYF
DNA: TGTGCCAGCAGCTTAGGTTCCCCTAGCGAGCAGTACTTC

size: few
V: TRBV20-1
J: TRBJ2-5
D: TRBD2
CDR3: CSAPPSGGRKTQYF
DNA: TGCAGTGCCCCTCCTAGCGGGGGTCGGAAGACCCAGTACTTC

size: NA
V: TRBV20-1
J: TRBJ2-7
D: TRBD1
CDR3: CSAPTGDYEQYF
DNA: TGCAGTGCCCCGACAGGGGATTACGAGCAGTACTTC

size: NA
V: TRBV2
J: TRBJ1-1
D: NA
CDR3: CASSAARNTEAFF
DNA: TGTGCCAGCAGTGCGGCCCGGAACACTGAAGCTTTCTTT

size: NA
V: TRBV20-1
J: TRBJ1-1
D: NA
CDR3: CSADGRERTEAFF
DNA: TGCAGTGCTGATGGACGGGAAAGGACTGAAGCTTTCTTT

size: NA
V: TRBV5-1
J: TRBJ1-2
D: NA
CDR3: CASSSGTHPYGYTF
DNA: TGCGCCAGCAGCTCCGGGACACATCCCTATGGCTACACCTTC

size: few
V: TRBV5-5
J: TRBJ1-3
D: NA
CDR3: CASSLGRAGNTIYF
DNA: TGTGCCAGCAGCTTGGGAAGGGCGGGAAACACCATATATTTT

size: NA
V: TRBV6-2/TRBV6-3
J: TRBJ1-6
D: TRBD1
CDR3: CASSYSGGSYSPLHF
DNA: TGTGCCAGCAGTTACTCAGGGGGCTCTTATTCACCCCTCCACTTT

size: few
V: TRBV5-1
J: TRBJ2-1
D: TRBD1
CDR3: CASSSSGTGRDNEQFF
DNA: TGCGCCAGCAGCTCATCCGGGACAGGGCGGGACAATGAGCAGTTCTTC

size: few
V: TRBV5-4
J: TRBJ1-2
D: NA
CDR3: CASSLTTTPGYTF
DNA: TGTGCCAGCAGCTTGACCACCACCCCTGGCTACACCTTC

size: many
V: TRBV9
J: TRBJ2-3
D: NA
CDR3: CASSATDTQYF
DNA: TGTGCCAGCAGCGCCACAGATACGCAGTATTTT

size: many
V: TRBV29-1
J: TRBJ2-1
D: NA
CDR3: CSVEDRPGSYNEQFF
DNA: TGCAGCGTTGAAGATCGGCCAGGGAGCTACAATGAGCAGTTCTTC

size: NA
V: TRBV6-5
J: TRBJ1-1
D: NA
CDR3: CASSLGHSANTKAFF
DNA: TGTGCCAGCAGTTTAGGGCATTCGGCGAACACTAAAGCTTTCTTT

size: many
V: TRBV3-1
J: TRBJ1-2
D: NA
CDR3: CASSSPSSGRVGYGYTF
DNA: TGTGCCAGCAGCTCCCCAAGCAGCGGCAGGGTAGGGTATGGCTACACCTTC

size: NA
V: TRBV3-1
J: TRBJ2-1
D: NA
CDR3: CASSQVPGGEQFF
DNA: TGTGCCAGCAGCCAAGTCCCGGGCGGGGAGCAGTTCTTC

size: NA
V: TRBV5-1
J: TRBJ1-1
D: NA
CDR3: CASSLDSRDTEAFF
DNA: TGCGCCAGCAGCTTGGATTCCAGGGACACTGAAGCTTTCTTT

size: many
V: TRBV20-1
J: TRBJ2-1
D: NA
CDR3: CSARDPAGTYYNEQFF
DNA: TGCAGTGCTAGAGATCCTGCGGGAACATACTACAATGAGCAGTTCTTC

size: few
V: TRBV12-3/TRBV12-4
J: TRBJ2-1
D: NA
CDR3: CASSLATGNEQFF
DNA: TGTGCCAGCAGTTTAGCCACAGGGAATGAGCAGTTCTTC

size: few
V: TRBV7-2
J: TRBJ2-7
D: NA
CDR3: CASSATSSYEQYF
DNA: TGTGCCAGCAGCGCCACGAGCTCCTACGAGCAGTACTTC

size: many
V: TRBV7-9
J: TRBJ2-1
D: NA
CDR3: CASSDRARGEQFF
DNA: TGTGCCAGCAGCGATCGGGCCCGGGGTGAGCAGTTCTTC

size: NA
V: TRBV7-9
J: TRBJ2-1
D: TRBD1
CDR3: CASSGGQILNEQFF
DNA: TGTGCCAGCAGCGGGGGACAGATTTTAAATGAGCAGTTCTTC

size: once
V: TRBV2
J: TRBJ2-7
D: TRBD2
CDR3: CASTQDRRLAVPYEQYF
DNA: TGTGCCAGCACGCAGGACAGGAGACTAGCGGTTCCCTACGAGCAGTACTTC

size: NA
V: TRBV20-1
J: TRBJ2-1
D: NA
CDR3: CSARVQFDNEQFF
DNA: TGCAGTGCTAGAGTTCAGTTCGACAATGAGCAGTTCTTC

size: few
V: TRBV5-1
J: TRBJ2-3
D: NA
CDR3: CASSMGGGSTDTQYF
DNA: TGCGCCAGCAGCATGGGCGGGGGCAGCACAGATACGCAGTATTTT

size: NA
V: TRBV4-2
J: TRBJ2-5
D: NA
CDR3: CASSQRVTGETQYF
DNA: TGTGCCAGCAGCCAACGCGTGACGGGAGAGACCCAGTACTTC

size: few
V: TRBV7-2
J: TRBJ2-7
D: TRBD1
CDR3: CASTPSQGTTYEQYF
DNA: TGTGCCAGCACCCCCTCACAGGGGACGACCTACGAGCAGTACTTC

size: NA
V: TRBV7-2
J: TRBJ1-1
D: NA
CDR3: CASKIQSNTEAFF
DNA: TGTGCCAGCAAGATACAAAGCAACACTGAAGCTTTCTTT

size: NA
V: TRBV7-9
J: TRBJ2-5
D: TRBD2
CDR3: CASSRGLAGGRGENEQYF
DNA: TGTGCCAGCAGTCGGGGACTAGCGGGGGGGCGCGGTGAGAATGAGCAGTACTTC

size: many
V: TRBV5-1
J: TRBJ2-1
D: TRBD1
CDR3: CASSSPRQGGNEQFF
DNA: TGCGCCAGCAGTTCCCCCAGACAGGGTGGGAATGAGCAGTTCTTC

size: few
V: TRBV4-1
J: TRBJ2-3
D: NA
CDR3: CASSFTGRPEKNTDTQYF
DNA: TGCGCCAGCAGCTTCACGGGCAGGCCAGAAAAAAACACAGATACGCAGTATTTT

size: NA
V: TRBV28
J: TRBJ2-7
D: NA
CDR3: CASSQIQGGPYEQYF
DNA: TGTGCCAGCAGTCAGATACAGGGCGGGCCCTACGAGCAGTACTTC

size: NA
V: TRBV6-5
J: TRBJ1-4
D: NA
CDR3: CASSYASRASFPLNEKLFF
DNA: TGTGCCAGCAGTTACGCGTCCCGGGCCTCCTTTCCCCTTAATGAAAAACTGTTTTTT

size: NA
V: TRBV28
J: TRBJ2-7
D: TRBD1
CDR3: CASSPSQGTGGNYEQYF
DNA: TGTGCCAGCAGTCCAAGTCAAGGGACAGGGGGAAACTACGAGCAGTACTTC

size: many
V: TRBV7-2
J: TRBJ2-3
D: NA
CDR3: CASSLVEGSLRGDTQYF
DNA: TGTGCCAGCAGCTTAGTTGAAGGAAGTCTCCGCGGAGATACGCAGTATTTT

size: NA
V: TRBV18
J: TRBJ1-4
D: TRBD1
CDR3: CASSSDWTGGLNREKLFF
DNA: TGTGCCAGCTCATCAGACTGGACAGGGGGCCTTAACCGTGAAAAACTGTTTTTT

size: few
V: TRBV12-3/TRBV12-4
J: TRBJ1-1
D: NA
CDR3: CASRSRVNGRVNTEAFF
DNA: TGTGCCAGCAGATCCAGAGTAAACGGGAGAGTGAACACTGAAGCTTTCTTT

size: NA
V: TRBV12-3/TRBV12-4
J: TRBJ1-2
D: NA
CDR3: CASSLDEQRGYTF
DNA: TGTGCCAGCAGTTTAGATGAACAGCGTGGCTACACCTTC

size: NA
V: TRBV27
J: TRBJ2-7
D: NA
CDR3: CASSQTGWGSYEQYF
DNA: TGTGCCAGCAGTCAAACAGGGTGGGGAAGCTACGAGCAGTACTTC

size: many
V: TRBV12-3/TRBV12-4
J: TRBJ2-1
D: TRBD1
CDR3: CASTVDRSNEQFF
DNA: TGTGCCAGCACCGTGGACAGGAGCAATGAGCAGTTCTTC

size: few
V: TRBV7-2
J: TRBJ2-7
D: NA
CDR3: CASSLGVGINYEQYF
DNA: TGTGCCAGCAGCTTAGGAGTGGGGATCAACTACGAGCAGTACTTC

size: NA
V: TRBV4-1
J: TRBJ1-5
D: TRBD1
CDR3: CASSQKGDRVSNQPQHF
DNA: TGCGCCAGCAGCCAAAAGGGAGACAGGGTCAGCAATCAGCCCCAGCATTTT

size: many
V: TRBV12-3/TRBV12-4
J: TRBJ2-2
D: NA
CDR3: CASKTRNTGELFF
DNA: TGTGCCAGCAAAACAAGGAACACCGGGGAGCTGTTTTTT

size: few
V: TRBV4-3
J: TRBJ2-2
D: TRBD2
CDR3: CASSPFFLAGTEVGAGELFF
DNA: TGCGCCAGCAGCCCCTTTTTTCTAGCGGGGACGGAAGTAGGGGCGGGGGAGCTGTTTTTT

size: few
V: TRBV7-3
J: TRBJ2-1
D: NA
CDR3: CASSLTWRGPEQFF
DNA: TGTGCCAGCAGCTTAACGTGGAGGGGGCCCGAACAGTTCTTC

size: few
V: TRBV20-1
J: TRBJ2-5
D: NA
CDR3: CSATEETQYF
DNA: TGCAGTGCTACAGAAGAGACCCAGTACTTC

size: NA
V: TRBV7-2
J: TRBJ2-2
D: NA
CDR3: CASSTGPATNTGELFF
DNA: TGTGCCAGCAGCACGGGACCGGCGACGAACACCGGGGAGCTGTTTTTT

size: NA
V: TRBV7-9
J: TRBJ2-5
D: NA
CDR3: CASSVVVAETQYF
DNA: TGTGCCAGCAGCGTAGTAGTGGCTGAGACCCAGTACTTC

size: NA
V: TRBV5-1
J: TRBJ1-5
D: NA
CDR3: CASSLAQPQHF
DNA: TGCGCCAGCAGCTTGGCCCAGCCCCAGCATTTT

size: NA
V: TRBV19
J: TRBJ2-1
D: TRBD1
CDR3: CASSNPGQSYNEQFF
DNA: TGTGCCAGTAGTAATCCGGGACAGTCCTACAATGAGCAGTTCTTC

size: few
V: TRBV2
J: TRBJ2-1
D: NA
CDR3: CASSERRANEQFF
DNA: TGTGCCAGCAGTGAGCGGCGGGCCAATGAGCAGTTCTTC

size: NA
V: TRBV24-1
J: TRBJ2-3
D: TRBD1
CDR3: CATSDPRQGSSDTQYF
DNA: TGTGCCACCAGTGACCCCCGACAGGGTAGTTCAGATACGCAGTATTTT

size: NA
V: TRBV20-1
J: TRBJ2-1
D: NA
CDR3: CSAPRTEYNEQFF
DNA: TGCAGTGCTCCAAGGACAGAGTACAATGAGCAGTTCTTC

size: NA
V: TRBV20-1
J: TRBJ2-5
D: TRBD1
CDR3: CSLNGQGQETQYF
DNA: TGCAGTTTGAACGGACAGGGCCAAGAGACCCAGTACTTC

size: NA
V: TRBV3-1
J: TRBJ1-2
D: NA
CDR3: CASSQRGVHGYTF
DNA: TGTGCCAGCAGTCAGAGGGGGGTCCATGGCTACACCTTC